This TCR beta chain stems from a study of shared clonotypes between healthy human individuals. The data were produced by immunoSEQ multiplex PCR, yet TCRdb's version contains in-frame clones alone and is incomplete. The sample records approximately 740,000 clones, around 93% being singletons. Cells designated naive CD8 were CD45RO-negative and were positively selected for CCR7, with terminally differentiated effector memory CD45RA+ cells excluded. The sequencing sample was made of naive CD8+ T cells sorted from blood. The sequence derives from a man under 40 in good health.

The CDR3 sequence is CASSLRQVGDEQFF. CDR3 coding DNA: TGTGCCAGCAGCCTGCGACAGGTTGGTGATGAGCAGTTCTTC. The rearrangement uses TRBV7-9 and TRBJ2-1; a possible D gene is TRBD1 (6 bases). CDR1 is SEHNR, CDR2 FQNEAQ, per germline (reference sequence). V lost 5 bases to trimming and J lost 8 bases, with 16 bases between them. The CDR3 length is 14 residues. The whole variable domain, remainder taken from reference TRBV7-9 and TRBJ2-1, is DTGVSQNPRHKITKRGQNVTFRCDPISEHNRLYWYRQTLGQGPEFLTYFQNEAQLEKSRLLSDRFSAERPKGSFSTLEIQRTEQGDSAMYLCASSLRQVGDEQFFGPGTRLTVL.